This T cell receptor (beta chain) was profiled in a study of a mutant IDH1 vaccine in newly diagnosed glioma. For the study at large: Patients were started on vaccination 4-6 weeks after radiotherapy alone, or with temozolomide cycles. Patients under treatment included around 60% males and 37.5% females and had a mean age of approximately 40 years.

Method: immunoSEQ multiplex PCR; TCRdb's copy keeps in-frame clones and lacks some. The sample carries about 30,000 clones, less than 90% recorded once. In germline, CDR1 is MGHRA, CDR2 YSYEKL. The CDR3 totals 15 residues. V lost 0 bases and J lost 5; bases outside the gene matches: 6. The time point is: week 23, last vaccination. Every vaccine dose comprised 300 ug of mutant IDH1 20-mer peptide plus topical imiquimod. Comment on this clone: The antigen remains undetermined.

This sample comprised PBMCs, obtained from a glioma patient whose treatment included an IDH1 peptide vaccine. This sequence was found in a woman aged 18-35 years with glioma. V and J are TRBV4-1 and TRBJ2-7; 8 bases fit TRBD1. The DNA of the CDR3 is TGCGCCAGCAGCCAAGATCCCGGACAGGGTAACGAGCAGTACTTC. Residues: CASSQDPGQGNEQYF.